The 19 T cell receptor beta chains reported below all come from one sample, sequenced in a study of early T cells in non-severe SARS-CoV-2 infection. Each CDR3 protein is one row after TCRdb ran MiXCR on the 5' RACE reads. Altogether about 83,000 distinct CDR3 sequences are present, 10% to 15% being singletons, with the ten largest covering more than 6.5%. The source material was whole blood. The receptor source for this set is an adult who was a healthcare worker with PCR-confirmed SARS-CoV-2 infection or an uninfected control (not recorded which).

This chain connects TRBV11-3 to TRBJ1-1; the D is unclear. Trimming removed 3 bases from V and 3 bases from J, with 8 bases in between. Germline V gene sequence: CDR1 SGHNT, CDR2 YENEEA. The CDR3 totals 13 residues. The CDR3 DNA sequence: TGTGCCAGCAGCTTCGACGACGACACTGAAGCTTTCTTT. Protein: CASSFDDDTEAFF.

The rearrangement uses TRBV3-1 and TRBJ2-5; 7 bases agree with TRBD1. The J segment lost 5 bases and the V segment lost 2 bases, leaving 5 bases of the junction unmatched. Germline lookup yields CDR1 LGHDT and CDR2 YNNKEL (reference sequence). The length of the CDR3 is 14 residues. The CDR3 coding sequence is TGTGCCAGCAGCCAATTTAGGGGGCCGGAGACCCAGTACTTC. It translates to CASSQFRGPETQYF.

This clonotype occurred many times. This chain joins TRBV11-2 and TRBJ2-7; D gene ambiguous. Germline V gives CDR1 SGHAT, CDR2 FQNNGV. The CDR3 runs to 14 residues. V lost 0 bases and J 4 bases, leaving 10 bases between the germline ends. DNA of the CDR3: TGTGCCAGCAGCTTAGATAATCCCTTATACGAGCAGTACTTC. It codes for CASSLDNPLYEQYF.

This clonotype turned up a few times. The chain links TRBV6-2 or TRBV6-3 to TRBJ2-7, with D unresolved. The length of the CDR3 is 13 residues. Deletions cut 2 bases from V and 4 bases from J, with 9 bases between. CDR1 is MNHEY and CDR2 is SVGEGT in the germline V gene. Written as DNA, the CDR3 is TGTGCCAGCAGTTACCTCGACCTGTACGAGCAGTACTTC. This sequence encodes CASSYLDLYEQYF.

This clonotype was detected many times. The V call is TRBV7-9, the J call TRBJ2-6, with D unclear. This CDR3 region has 18 residues. Per the germline V gene, CDR1 is SEHNR and CDR2 is FQNEAQ (reference sequence). V was shortened by 1 base and J by 0 bases, with 13 bases between the two germline ends. The CDR3 loop reads CASSLGRFGSSGANVLTF. The CDR3 nucleotides are TGTGCCAGCAGCTTAGGCCGGTTCGGAAGCTCTGGGGCCAACGTCCTGACTTTC.

The chain is built from TRBV3-1 and TRBJ1-1; D is ambiguous. The CDR3 consists of 13 residues. V lost 1 base, J lost 0 bases, and 3 bases lay in between. CDR1 is LGHDT, CDR2 YNNKEL, per germline (reference sequence). This chain's CDR3 is CASSQVVNTEAFF. The CDR3 bases are TGTGCCAGCAGCCAAGTGGTGAACACTGAAGCTTTCTTT.

The rearrangement uses TRBV2 and TRBJ2-7; 8 bases fit TRBD1. Trimming at V came to 5 bases and at J to 5 bases, leaving 8 bases not matched to a gene. Germline assignment: CDR1 SNHLY and CDR2 FYNNEI. This CDR3 is built from 14 residues. CDR3 amino acids: CASSPRTGSNEQYF. CDR3 sequence (DNA): TGTGCCAGCAGTCCAAGGACAGGGAGTAACGAGCAGTACTTC.

This sequence joins TRBV6-5 and TRBJ2-7; D is tentatively TRBD1 or TRBD2 (6 bases each). The CDR3 loop spans 14 amino acids. Trimming left V 2 bases short and J 3 bases short, with 11 bases between. Germline CDR1 reads MNHEY; CDR2 reads SVGAGI. In DNA, the CDR3 is TGTGCCAGCAGTTACCCGGGGGCCGGCTACGAGCAGTACTTC. Protein: CASSYPGAGYEQYF.

This clonotype was seen many times. The CDR3 sequence: CSARVPGGNEQFF. For the CDR3, the DNA is TGCAGTGCTAGAGTTCCAGGGGGTAATGAGCAGTTCTTC. This chain uses TRBV20-1 with TRBJ2-1; 7 nucleotides match TRBD1. The CDR3 totals 13 residues. CDR1 and CDR2 from the germline V gene are DFQATT and SNEGSKA (reference sequence). The V segment lost 1 base and the J segment 7 bases; nucleotides outside the gene matches: 4.

This clonotype has only a few counts. The chain carries TRBV6-1 and TRBJ2-7; the match to TRBD1 covers 8 bases. CDR3 length equals 15 residues. Germline trimming cut 3 bases from V and 2 bases from J; bases unmatched to any gene: 6. CDR1 is MNHNS and CDR2 is SASEGT in the germline V gene. The CDR3: CASSEVTGAPYEQYF. The CDR3 DNA sequence: TGTGCCAGCAGTGAGGTGACAGGGGCTCCCTACGAGCAGTACTTC.

This clonotype was recorded at least ten times. The V call is TRBV12-5, the J call TRBJ2-5; 11 bases agree with TRBD2. CDR1 and CDR2 from the germline V gene are LGHNT and FRNRAP. Unmatched junction bases numbered 2, after V lost 2 bases and J lost 0 bases. The length of the CDR3 is 16 residues. CDR3 sequence (DNA): TGTGCTAGTGGTTTGCGACTAGCGGGAAACCAAGAGACCCAGTACTTC. The encoded protein is CASGLRLAGNQETQYF.

This clonotype turned up a few times. The V gene is TRBV7-2, the J gene TRBJ2-3, with a possible D match to TRBD2 (6 bases). The V end lost 1 base, the J end lost 0 bases, and 8 bases lay between the germline ends. Germline CDR1 SGHTA, CDR2 FQGNSA. This CDR3 contains 15 residues. The CDR3 here is CASSLGSGSTDTQYF. The DNA for the CDR3 is TGTGCCAGCAGCTTAGGAAGCGGGAGCACAGATACGCAGTATTTT.

This clonotype has only a few counts. The J gene is TRBJ1-2, the V gene TRBV30; no clear D. The CDR3 has 12 amino acids. Germline V CDR1 and CDR2: GTSNPN, SVGIG (reference sequence). Trimming left V 3 bases short and J 4 bases short, with 9 bases between. The CDR3 spells CAWRAAGYGYTF. The CDR3 DNA follows: TGTGCCTGGAGAGCAGCAGGCTATGGCTACACCTTC.

In the case of this clonotype: At one end, the junction sequence differs from germline, possibly due to a read error. V usage is TRBV7-9 and J usage is TRBJ2-1; 10 bases align to TRBD2. The CDR3 contains 15 residues. Germline V gene lookup returns CDR1 SEHNR and CDR2 FQNEAQ (reference sequence). The DNA of the CDR3 is TGTGCCAGCAGTTCGAGCGGGAGGGCATTTAATGAGGAGTTCTTC. As protein: CASSSSGRAFNEEFF. The complete variable domain, with remaining parts taken from reference TRBV7-9 and TRBJ2-1, reads DTGVSQNPRHKITKRGQNVTFRCDPISEHNRLYWYRQTLGQGPEFLTYFQNEAQLEKSRLLSDRFSAERPKGSFSTLEIQRTEQGDSAMYLCASSSSGRAFNEEFFGPGTRLTVL.

This clonotype was found a few times. The rearrangement joins TRBV6-1 to TRBJ1-1, with 10 bases lining up with TRBD1. Looked up from germline, CDR1 is MNHNS and CDR2 is SASEGT. CDR3 length: 16 amino acids. Germline trimming cut 3 bases from V and 8 bases from J; bases unmatched to any gene: 12. The CDR3 reads CASSDRMRQGAGEAFF. The CDR3 DNA reads as TGTGCCAGCAGTGATCGAATGAGACAGGGGGCCGGGGAAGCTTTCTTT.

The table lists this clonotype with a few counts. V and J are TRBV7-8 and TRBJ2-3; 9 bases align to TRBD1. CDR3 size: 16 residues. The V gene's germline CDR1 is SGHVS and CDR2 FQNEAQ. V lost 5 bases, J lost 11 bases, and 17 bases stayed unmatched. CDR3 nucleotides: TGTGCCAGCAGCCCAGGAACTCGGGACAGGGCGGTTAGGCAGTATTTT. This codes for CASSPGTRDRAVRQYF.

V gene TRBV10-3 combines with J gene TRBJ1-1, with TRBD1 identical over 10 bases. The CDR3 covers 13 residues. The ends lost 8 bases at V and 1 base at J; junction bases unmatched: 1. Per the germline V gene, CDR1 is ENHRY and CDR2 is SYGVKD. The CDR3 region is CAIRTGGNTEAFF. CDR3 DNA sequence: TGTGCCATCCGGACAGGGGGGAACACTGAAGCTTTCTTT.

The CDR3 reads CASSLAGEKYNEQFF. DNA for the CDR3: TGTGCCAGCAGCTTAGCGGGAGAAAAATACAATGAGCAGTTCTTC. The V call is TRBV5-4, the J call TRBJ2-1, with TRBD2 matching over 8 bases. This CDR3 comprises 15 residues. Germline V lookup: CDR1 SGHNT, CDR2 YYREEE (reference sequence). The junction had 5 bases not matched to a gene; V was cut back by 2 bases and J by 4 bases.

There are many counts of this clonotype. The DNA is omitted, as the CDR3 cannot be located on it reliably, and the CDR3 follows TCRdb's listing. The CDR3 is CASSVSLRESGTDTQYF. The V call is TRBV9, the J call TRBJ2-3; the tabulated D call, TRBD2, remains unverified against the DNA. Germline CDR1 and CDR2: SGDLS and YYNGEE. Ends included, the CDR3 has 17 residues.